In its sample, the clone carrying this T cell receptor (beta chain) was seen a few times. Germline CDR1 MNHNY, CDR2 SVGAGI (reference sequence). V lost 6 bases to trimming and J lost 3 bases; unmatched junction nucleotides: 6. The CDR3 covers 14 residues. The sample belongs to a study of cytomegalovirus exposure and HLA in healthy donors. The overall study: For the 300 to 400 genotyped donors, 75% to 90% fell within the Caucasian-associated ancestry cluster.

Researchers ran the PCR with 60 Vbeta and 13 Jbeta primers. Only in-frame clones appear in the TCRdb table, and some are missing; sequencing was by immunoSEQ multiplex PCR. The sample lists approximately 170,000 clones; roughly 87% were seen once. This chain connects TRBV6-6 to TRBJ1-1; 8 bases map to TRBD1. The sequence derives from a man aged 50 to 59 in good health and CMV-seropositive. The sample taken for sequencing was PBMCs. Written as DNA, the CDR3 is TGTGCCAGCAGCATTACAGGGGGTCACACTGAAGCTTTCTTT. This encodes CASSITGGHTEAFF.